Below are 21 T cell receptor beta chains sequenced from a single sample in a study of T-cell memory formation after mild COVID-19. Each CDR3 protein is one row after TCRdb ran MiXCR on the 5' RACE reads. The sample has roughly 250,000 distinct CDR3 sequences; roughly 15% are singletons. The source material was PBMCs or a T cell subset sorted from them (not recorded which). The receptor set was obtained from a young man who had mild COVID-19 (a few samples of this study predate the infection). Cell type and time point are not known.

This sequence joins TRBV20-1 and TRBJ2-7; 9 bases match TRBD1. The CDR3 covers 13 residues. Trimming took 6 bases from V and 3 from J; bases not matched to a gene: 6. CDR1 is DFQATT and CDR2 is SNEGSKA in the germline V gene (reference sequence). The CDR3 sequence is CSALGQGSYEQYF. Here the CDR3 DNA reads TGCAGTGCCTTGGGACAGGGTAGCTACGAGCAGTACTTC.

The chain has TRBV9 and TRBJ1-4; D is ambiguous. Germline loops: CDR1 SGDLS, CDR2 YYNGEE. The CDR3 runs to 15 residues. V lost 4 bases to trimming and J lost 8 bases, with 18 bases between them. The CDR3 sequence is CASSRGKGAGEKLFF. The CDR3 region has the DNA TGTGCCAGCAGCAGAGGGAAGGGAGCTGGGGAAAAACTGTTTTTT.

This chain joins TRBV15 and TRBJ2-1; D unresolved. Trimming stripped 0 bases from V and 8 bases from J, with 8 bases between. Germline values: CDR1 LNHNV, CDR2 YYDKDF (reference sequence). This CDR3 comprises 13 residues. This CDR3 is CATSRDGPDEQFF. The CDR3 nucleotides are TGTGCCACCAGCAGAGATGGGCCAGATGAGCAGTTCTTC.

This clonotype was counted many times. V gene TRBV5-1 combines with J gene TRBJ1-2; D remains unclear. Trimming removed 4 bases at V and 4 bases at J, with 11 bases between. Per germline, CDR1 SGHRS and CDR2 YFSETQ. This CDR3 region has 13 residues. CDR3: CASSAGPSYGYTF. CDR3 sequence (DNA): TGCGCCAGCAGCGCTGGACCTAGCTATGGCTACACCTTC.

The CDR3 loop is CASSSDRGPFYEQYF. In nucleotides, the CDR3 is TGTGCCAGCAGTTCGGACAGGGGTCCTTTCTACGAGCAGTACTTC. This chain uses TRBV6-1 with TRBJ2-7; 9 bases line up with TRBD1. V shed 5 bases, J shed 3 bases, and the junction held 8 bases outside the gene matches. CDR3 length: 15 residues. Per the germline V gene, CDR1 is MNHNS and CDR2 is SASEGT.

Many counts were recorded for this clonotype. The rearrangement links TRBV4-2 to TRBJ2-1; D is unclear. V lost 1 base and J 10 bases, leaving 11 bases between the germline ends. Germline lookup yields CDR1 LGHNA and CDR2 YNFKEQ. The CDR3 loop spans 13 amino acids. The CDR3 region is CASSQGTLGEQFF. Written as DNA, the CDR3 is TGTGCCAGCAGCCAAGGAACACTTGGAGAGCAGTTCTTC.

This sequence joins TRBV12-3 or TRBV12-4 and TRBJ2-1; 14 nucleotides agree with TRBD2. There are 16 residues in the CDR3. Unmatched junction bases numbered 4, after V lost 5 bases and J lost 4 bases. Here the CDR3 DNA reads TGTGCCAGCAGTGGACTAGCGGGGGGTTCTTACAATGAGCAGTTCTTC. Encoded protein: CASSGLAGGSYNEQFF.

The table lists this clonotype with a few counts. V usage is TRBV5-1 and J usage is TRBJ1-6; D might be TRBD1 (6 bases). This CDR3 spans 14 amino acids. Per germline, CDR1 SGHRS and CDR2 YFSETQ. V lost 4 bases, J lost 9 bases, and 14 bases lay in between. CDR3 in DNA: TGCGCCAGCAGCCAGGAGGGGGGCATTTCACCCCTCCACTTT. Encoded protein: CASSQEGGISPLHF. The variable domain in full, completed from reference TRBV5-1 and TRBJ1-6, reads KAGVTQTPRYLIKTRGQQVTLSCSPISGHRSVSWYQQTPGQGLQFLFEYFSETQRNKGNFPGRFSGRQFSNSRSEMNVSTLELGDSALYLCASSQEGGISPLHFGNGTRLTVT.

The chain has TRBV5-1 and TRBJ1-5; a possible D gene is TRBD1 (5 bases). V was shortened by 8 bases and J by 1 base, with 13 bases between the two germline ends. In germline, CDR1 is SGHRS, CDR2 YFSETQ. This CDR3 spans 14 amino acids. This chain's CDR3 is CARREQGSNQPQHF. CDR3 coding DNA: TGCGCCAGGCGGGAGCAGGGAAGCAATCAGCCCCAGCATTTT.

The V gene is TRBV11-1, the J gene TRBJ2-5; 7 positions match TRBD2. CDR1 is SGHAT and CDR2 is FQDESV in the germline V gene (reference sequence). The CDR3 loop spans 15 amino acids. Germline trimming cut 5 bases from V and 1 base from J; bases unmatched to any gene: 7. CDR3 bases: TGTGCCAGCAGCAAAGGGAGGGTGGGCCAAGAGACCCAGTACTTC. Its translation is CASSKGRVGQETQYF.

This clonotype showed up just a few times. This chain joins TRBV7-9 and TRBJ1-1; perhaps TRBD1 as D (6 bases). CDR1 is SEHNR, CDR2 FQNEAQ, per germline (reference sequence). This CDR3 has 15 residues. Trimming pared 3 bases from V and 1 base from J, leaving 12 bases between. CDR3 bases: TGTGCCAGCAGCTTGGGACATGGTGCGAACACTGAAGCTTTCTTT. Amino acids: CASSLGHGANTEAFF.

The chain uses TRBV24-1 and TRBJ2-5; D tentatively reads TRBD1 or TRBD2 (5 bases each). Trimming took 0 bases from V and 4 from J, leaving 11 bases between them. In germline, CDR1 is KGHDR, CDR2 SFDVKD. The length of the CDR3 is 15 residues. CDR3 sequence reads: CATSDLRDGGETQYF. The CDR3 DNA sequence: TGTGCCACCAGTGATTTGCGGGATGGGGGAGAGACCCAGTACTTC.

This clonotype has a count of ten or more. This chain uses TRBV3-1 with TRBJ1-1; D gene uncertain. This CDR3 has 13 residues. V was pared by 4 bases and J by 7 bases, with 13 bases between. The germline V gene has CDR1 LGHDT and CDR2 YNNKEL (reference sequence). The CDR3 loop reads CASSLQDAGEAFF. DNA for the CDR3: TGTGCCAGCAGCCTTCAGGACGCGGGTGAAGCTTTCTTT.

The J gene is TRBJ1-1, the V gene TRBV20-1; no clear D gene. From germline, CDR1 is DFQATT and CDR2 SNEGSKA (reference sequence). The CDR3 contains 14 residues. Deletions cut 5 bases from V and 3 bases from J, with 16 bases between. CDR3 loop: CSARLGSADTEAFF. Here the CDR3 DNA reads TGCAGTGCTCGTTTGGGTTCCGCGGACACTGAAGCTTTCTTT.

V is TRBV5-1 and J is TRBJ1-4; unclear D gene. Trimming took off 0 bases at V and 7 bases at J, with 13 bases between the two ends. The length of the CDR3 is 15 residues. The germline V gene has CDR1 SGHRS and CDR2 YFSETQ. The CDR3 is CASSLELRGGEKLFF. The CDR3 DNA reads TGCGCCAGCAGCTTGGAGTTACGGGGTGGTGAAAAACTGTTTTTT. Looking up the rest from reference TRBV5-1 and TRBJ1-4 gives the full variable domain: KAGVTQTPRYLIKTRGQQVTLSCSPISGHRSVSWYQQTPGQGLQFLFEYFSETQRNKGNFPGRFSGRQFSNSRSEMNVSTLELGDSALYLCASSLELRGGEKLFFGSGTQLSVL.

This clonotype came up a few times. CDR3 sequence reads: CASRAGTGPYEQYF. In DNA, the CDR3 is TGCGCCAGCAGGGCCGGGACAGGGCCCTACGAGCAGTACTTC. The rearrangement uses TRBV5-1 and TRBJ2-7, with 9 positions matching TRBD1. After removal of 5 bases from V and 2 bases from J, the junction contained 5 bases not matched to a gene. CDR1 and CDR2 from the germline V gene are SGHRS and YFSETQ. The CDR3 covers 14 residues.

CDR3 DNA sequence: TGTGCCAGCACCTTCACAGGGGATCTCGACTACACCTTC. Protein product: CASTFTGDLDYTF. This chain links TRBV12-3 or TRBV12-4 with TRBJ1-2; 7 positions agree with TRBD1. Trimming removed 7 bases from V and 10 bases from J; junction bases left unmatched: 12. The CDR3 contains 13 residues.

The sample holds a few counts of this clonotype. This sequence joins TRBV7-2 and TRBJ2-5, with 15 bases identical to TRBD2. The trim removed 7 bases at V and 2 bases at J, leaving 8 bases unmatched. The CDR3 has 17 amino acids. Germline lookup yields CDR1 SGHTA and CDR2 FQGNSA. As DNA, the CDR3 is TGTGCCAGCACCTTGAGGACTAGCGGGGGGGCGCAAGAGACCCAGTACTTC. Amino acid sequence: CASTLRTSGGAQETQYF.

This clonotype was found a few times. The V call is TRBV7-2, the J call TRBJ2-7; 7 positions agree with TRBD2. J gave up 2 bases and V 5 bases, and 6 bases lay outside the gene matches. From germline, CDR1 is SGHTA and CDR2 FQGNSA. The CDR3 sequence is 14 residues long. The CDR3 region has the DNA TGTGCCAGCAGCACGACGGGGGGAACCTACGAGCAGTACGTC. Residues: CASSTTGGTYEQYV.

The V gene is TRBV5-1, the J gene TRBJ2-3; TRBD2 agrees at 8 bases. The CDR3 spans 14 residues. V was pared by 5 bases and J by 0 bases, with 2 bases of the junction left unmatched. The germline CDR1 and CDR2 sequences are SGHRS and YFSETQ. CDR3 DNA: TGCGCCAGCAGACGACTAGCGAGCACAGATACGCAGTATTTT. Encoded protein: CASRRLASTDTQYF.

This chain's CDR3 is CASHRGTNEKLFF. As DNA, the CDR3 is TGTGCCAGCCACCGGGGGACTAATGAAAAACTGTTTTTT. V and J are TRBV7-2 and TRBJ1-4, with D maybe TRBD1 (5 bases). Trimming took 8 bases from V and 2 from J, leaving 9 bases between them. CDR1 is SGHTA and CDR2 is FQGNSA in the germline V gene. The CDR3 length is 13 residues.